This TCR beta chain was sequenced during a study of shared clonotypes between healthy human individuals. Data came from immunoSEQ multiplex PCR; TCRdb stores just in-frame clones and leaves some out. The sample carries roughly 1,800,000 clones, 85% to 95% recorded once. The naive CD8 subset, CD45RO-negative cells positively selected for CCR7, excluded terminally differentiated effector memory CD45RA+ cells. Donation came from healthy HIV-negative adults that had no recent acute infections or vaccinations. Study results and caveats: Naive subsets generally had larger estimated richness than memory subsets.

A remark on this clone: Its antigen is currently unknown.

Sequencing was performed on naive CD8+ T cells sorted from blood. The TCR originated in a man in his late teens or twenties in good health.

CDR3 loop: CASSPGAGGSYEQYF. DNA for the CDR3: TGTGCCAGCAGCCCCGGGGCGGGTGGCTCCTACGAGCAGTACTTC. The genes are TRBV7-2 and TRBJ2-7; tentatively, D is TRBD1 or TRBD2 (5 bases each). The CDR3 consists of 15 residues. V was clipped by 5 bases and J by 0 bases, with 14 bases between them. The V gene's germline CDR1 is SGHTA and CDR2 FQGNSA.